This T cell receptor (beta chain) was recorded in a study of shared clonotypes between healthy human individuals. Study at large: Sampling drew on donors who were two women and a few men aged 18 to 49. Each donor contributed plates that comprised three CD4 naive, three CD4 memory, two CD8 naive and one CD8 memory. Study outcomes and limitations: Relative to their counterparts shared across all four donors, non-shared clonotypes exhibited diminished generation probabilities.

Sorted-subset replicate PCRs used approximately 190 ng of genomic DNA. This amount corresponded to about 29,000 T cell genomes. The protocol was immunoSEQ multiplex PCR, while the TCRdb copy is restricted to in-frame clones and leaves out a portion. The sample includes some 1 million clones, 65% to 75% of them seen just once. Details on this clone: Its antigen is as yet unknown.

CDR1 and CDR2 (germline): MNHNS, SASEGT. J gave up 7 bases and V 4 bases, and 6 bases lay outside the gene matches. The CDR3 length is 15 residues. J is TRBJ2-1 and V is TRBV6-1; 11 bases line up with TRBD2. Sequenced input: memory CD4+ T cells sorted from blood. The subset denotes: CD45RA-negative fraction. The clonotype originates from a man in his late teens or twenties in good health. The CDR3 loop reads CASSVPGLAANEQFF. CDR3 sequence (DNA): TGTGCCAGCAGTGTCCCGGGACTAGCGGCAAATGAGCAGTTCTTC.